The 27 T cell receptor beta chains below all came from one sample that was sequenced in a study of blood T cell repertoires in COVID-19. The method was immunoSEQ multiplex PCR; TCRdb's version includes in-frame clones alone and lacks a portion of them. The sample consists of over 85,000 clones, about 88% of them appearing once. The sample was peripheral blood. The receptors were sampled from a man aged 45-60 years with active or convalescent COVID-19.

Here the CDR3 DNA reads TGTGCCAGCAGAACCGGGACAGGGCACCCCTACGAGCAGTACGTC. Protein product: CASRTGTGHPYEQYV. J is TRBJ2-7 and V is TRBV6-5; 9 bases map to TRBD1. V gave up 6 bases and J gave up 2 bases; unmatched junction bases: 8. The CDR3 loop spans 15 amino acids. Germline CDR1 and CDR2: MNHEY and SVGAGI.

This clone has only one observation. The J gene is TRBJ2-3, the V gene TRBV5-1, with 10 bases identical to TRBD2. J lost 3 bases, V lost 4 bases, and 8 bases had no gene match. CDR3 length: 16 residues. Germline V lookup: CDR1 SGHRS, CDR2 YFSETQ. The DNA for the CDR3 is TGCGCCAGCAGCCCCCCTCTAGCGGGGGATACAGATACGCAGTATTTT. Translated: CASSPPLAGDTDTQYF.

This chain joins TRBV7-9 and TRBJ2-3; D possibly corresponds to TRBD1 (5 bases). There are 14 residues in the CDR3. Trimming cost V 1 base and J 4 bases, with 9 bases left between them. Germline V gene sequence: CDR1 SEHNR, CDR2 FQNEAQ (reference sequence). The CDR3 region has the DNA TGTGCCAGCAGCTTAGATGGGGCAGCAGATACGCAGTATTTT. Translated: CASSLDGAADTQYF.

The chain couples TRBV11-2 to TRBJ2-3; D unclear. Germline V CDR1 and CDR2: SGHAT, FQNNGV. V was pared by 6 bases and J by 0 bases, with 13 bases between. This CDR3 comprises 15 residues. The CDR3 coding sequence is TGTGCCAGCAGTGTCCTTTCTTCTAGCACAGATACGCAGTATTTT. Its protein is CASSVLSSSTDTQYF.

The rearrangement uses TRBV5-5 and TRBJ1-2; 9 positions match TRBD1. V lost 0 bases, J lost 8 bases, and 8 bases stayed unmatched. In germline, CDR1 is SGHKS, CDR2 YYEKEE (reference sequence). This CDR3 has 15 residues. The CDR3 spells CASSLGDREIRGYTF. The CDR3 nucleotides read TGTGCCAGCAGCTTGGGGGACAGGGAAATTCGAGGCTACACCTTC.

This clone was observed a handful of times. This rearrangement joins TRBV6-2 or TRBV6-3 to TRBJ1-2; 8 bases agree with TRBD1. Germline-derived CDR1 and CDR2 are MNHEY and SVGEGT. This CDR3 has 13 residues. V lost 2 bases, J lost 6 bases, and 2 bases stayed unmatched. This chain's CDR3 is CASSYQGANGYTF. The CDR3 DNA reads TGTGCCAGCAGTTACCAGGGGGCAAATGGCTACACCTTC.

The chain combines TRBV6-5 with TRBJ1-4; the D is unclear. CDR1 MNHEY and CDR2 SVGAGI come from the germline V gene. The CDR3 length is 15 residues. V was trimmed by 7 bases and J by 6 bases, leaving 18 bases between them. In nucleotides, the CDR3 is TGTGCCAGCATCTCCCGGGTCACAGCGGATGAAAAACTGTTTTTT. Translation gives CASISRVTADEKLFF.

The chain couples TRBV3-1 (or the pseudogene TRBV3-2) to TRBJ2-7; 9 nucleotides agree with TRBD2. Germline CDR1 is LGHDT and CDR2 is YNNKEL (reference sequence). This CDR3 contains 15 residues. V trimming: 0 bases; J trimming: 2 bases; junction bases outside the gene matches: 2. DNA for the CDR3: TGTGCCAGCAGCCAAGATTTAGCGGGGGCCTACGAGCAGTACTTC. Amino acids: CASSQDLAGAYEQYF.

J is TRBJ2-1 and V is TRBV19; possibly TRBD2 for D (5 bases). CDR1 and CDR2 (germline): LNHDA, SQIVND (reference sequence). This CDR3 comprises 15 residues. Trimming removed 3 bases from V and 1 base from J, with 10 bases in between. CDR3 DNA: TGTGCCAGTAGTATTCCCCCGGGGTCCTACAATGAGCAGTTCTTC. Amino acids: CASSIPPGSYNEQFF.

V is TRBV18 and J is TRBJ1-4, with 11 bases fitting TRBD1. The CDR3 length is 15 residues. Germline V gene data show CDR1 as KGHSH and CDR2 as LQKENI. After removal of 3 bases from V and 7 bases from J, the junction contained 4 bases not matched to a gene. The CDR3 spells CASSPGTGGSEKLFF. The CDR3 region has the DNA TGTGCCAGCTCACCTGGGACAGGGGGGAGTGAAAAACTGTTTTTT.

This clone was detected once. CDR3 loop: CASSSTGQSQETQYF. CDR3 coding DNA: TGCGCCAGCAGCTCAACGGGACAATCCCAAGAGACCCAGTACTTC. The J gene is TRBJ2-5, the V gene TRBV5-1; the D gene is possibly TRBD1 (6 bases). V shed 3 bases and J shed 1 base, with 13 bases lying between them. This CDR3 comprises 15 residues. Germline assignment: CDR1 SGHRS and CDR2 YFSETQ.

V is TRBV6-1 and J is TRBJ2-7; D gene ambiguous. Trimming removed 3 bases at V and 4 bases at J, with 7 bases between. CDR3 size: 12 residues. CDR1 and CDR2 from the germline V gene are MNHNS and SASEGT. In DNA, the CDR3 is TGTGCCAGCAGTGACAGATCTTACGAGCAGTACGTC. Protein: CASSDRSYEQYV.

The CDR3 protein is CASSQASLNTGELFF. For the CDR3, the DNA is TGTGCCAGCAGCCAAGCGAGCTTGAACACCGGGGAGCTGTTTTTT. V is TRBV3-1 (or the pseudogene TRBV3-2) and J is TRBJ2-2; the D is unclear. Per the germline V gene, CDR1 is LGHDT and CDR2 is YNNKEL (reference sequence). The CDR3 has 15 residues. The V and J ends lost 1 base and 1 base respectively, with 7 bases between them.

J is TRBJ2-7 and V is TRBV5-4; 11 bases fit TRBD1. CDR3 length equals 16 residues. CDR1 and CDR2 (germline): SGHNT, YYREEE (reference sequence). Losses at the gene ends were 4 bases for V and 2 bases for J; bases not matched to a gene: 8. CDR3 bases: TGTGCCAGCAGCCAAGGGACAGGGGGGGAGACCTACGAGCAGTACTTC. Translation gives CASSQGTGGETYEQYF.

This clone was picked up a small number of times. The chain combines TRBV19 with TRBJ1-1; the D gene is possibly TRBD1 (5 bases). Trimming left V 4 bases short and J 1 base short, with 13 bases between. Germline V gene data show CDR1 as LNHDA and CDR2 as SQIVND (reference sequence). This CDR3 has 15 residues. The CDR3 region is CASSTSFGQNTEAFF. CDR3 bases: TGTGCCAGTAGTACCAGCTTCGGACAGAACACTGAAGCTTTCTTT.

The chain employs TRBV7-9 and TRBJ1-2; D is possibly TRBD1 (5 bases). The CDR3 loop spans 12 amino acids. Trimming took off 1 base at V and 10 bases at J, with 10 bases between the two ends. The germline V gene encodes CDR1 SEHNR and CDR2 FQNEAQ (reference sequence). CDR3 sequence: CASSLGGEVYTF. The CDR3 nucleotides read TGTGCCAGCAGCTTAGGAGGGGAGGTCTACACCTTC.

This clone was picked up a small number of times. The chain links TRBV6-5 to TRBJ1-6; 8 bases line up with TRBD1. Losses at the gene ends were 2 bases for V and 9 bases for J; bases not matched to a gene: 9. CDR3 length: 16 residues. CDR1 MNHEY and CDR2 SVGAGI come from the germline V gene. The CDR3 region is CASSYVGQGWGSPLHF. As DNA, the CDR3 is TGTGCCAGCAGTTACGTAGGACAGGGATGGGGTTCACCCCTCCACTTT.

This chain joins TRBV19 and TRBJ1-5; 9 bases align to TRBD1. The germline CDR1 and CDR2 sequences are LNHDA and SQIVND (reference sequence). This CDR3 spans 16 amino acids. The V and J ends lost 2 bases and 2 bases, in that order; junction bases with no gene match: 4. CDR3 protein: CASSIPGQGGNQPQHF. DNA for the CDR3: TGTGCCAGTAGTATACCGGGACAGGGAGGCAATCAGCCCCAGCATTTT.

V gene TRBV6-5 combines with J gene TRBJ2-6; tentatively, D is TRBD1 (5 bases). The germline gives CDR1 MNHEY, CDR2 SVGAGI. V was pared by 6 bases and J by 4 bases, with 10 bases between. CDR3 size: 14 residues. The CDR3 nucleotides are TGTGCCAGCAGGGACATTGTAGGGGCCAACGTCCTGACTTTC. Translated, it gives CASRDIVGANVLTF.

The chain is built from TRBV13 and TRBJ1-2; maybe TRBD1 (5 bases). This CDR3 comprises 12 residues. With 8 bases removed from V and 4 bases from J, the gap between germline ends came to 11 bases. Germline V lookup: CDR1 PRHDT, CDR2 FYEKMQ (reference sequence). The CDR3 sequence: CASLGRAYGYTF. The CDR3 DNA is TGTGCCAGCCTCGGCAGGGCCTATGGCTACACCTTC.

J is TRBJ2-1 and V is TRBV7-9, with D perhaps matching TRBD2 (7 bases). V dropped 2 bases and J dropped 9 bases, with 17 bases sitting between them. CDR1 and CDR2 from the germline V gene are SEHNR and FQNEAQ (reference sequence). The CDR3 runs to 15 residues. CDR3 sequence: CASSLRGEGIGEQFF. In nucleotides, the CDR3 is TGTGCCAGCAGCTTAAGGGGGGAGGGCATCGGTGAGCAGTTCTTC.

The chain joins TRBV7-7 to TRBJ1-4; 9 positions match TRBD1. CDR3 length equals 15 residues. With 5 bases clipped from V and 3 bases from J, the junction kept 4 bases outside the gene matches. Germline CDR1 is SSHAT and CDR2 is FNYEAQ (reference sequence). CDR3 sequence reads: CASSLGQGPNEKLFF. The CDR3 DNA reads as TGTGCCAGCAGCCTAGGACAGGGGCCTAATGAAAAACTGTTTTTT.

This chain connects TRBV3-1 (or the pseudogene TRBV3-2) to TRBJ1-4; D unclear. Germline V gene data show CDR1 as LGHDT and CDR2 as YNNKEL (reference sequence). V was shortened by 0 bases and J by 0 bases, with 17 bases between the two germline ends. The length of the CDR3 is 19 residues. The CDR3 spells CASSQDPAGIPTTNEKLFF. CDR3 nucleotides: TGTGCCAGCAGCCAAGACCCGGCAGGAATTCCGACAACTAATGAAAAACTGTTTTTT.

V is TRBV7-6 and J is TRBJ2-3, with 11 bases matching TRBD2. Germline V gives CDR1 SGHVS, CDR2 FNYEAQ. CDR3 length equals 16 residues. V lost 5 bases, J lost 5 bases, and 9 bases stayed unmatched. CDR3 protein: CASSPGSGGAGDTQYF. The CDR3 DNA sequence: TGTGCCAGCAGCCCCGGTAGCGGGGGGGCAGGAGATACGCAGTATTTT. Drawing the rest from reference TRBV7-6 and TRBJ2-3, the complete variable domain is GAGVSQSPRYKVTKRGQDVALRCDPISGHVSLYWYRQALGQGPEFLTYFNYEAQQDKSGLPNDRFSAERPEGSISTLTIQRTEQRDSAMYRCASSPGSGGAGDTQYFGPGTRLTVL.

CDR3 sequence: CASTSGGQETQYF. In nucleotides, the CDR3 is TGTGCCAGTACGAGCGGGGGCCAAGAGACCCAGTACTTC. The chain uses TRBV19 and TRBJ2-5; 8 bases match TRBD2. Trimming at V came to 7 bases and at J to 1 base, leaving 2 bases not matched to a gene. The length of the CDR3 is 13 residues. Germline V CDR1 and CDR2: LNHDA, SQIVND (reference sequence).

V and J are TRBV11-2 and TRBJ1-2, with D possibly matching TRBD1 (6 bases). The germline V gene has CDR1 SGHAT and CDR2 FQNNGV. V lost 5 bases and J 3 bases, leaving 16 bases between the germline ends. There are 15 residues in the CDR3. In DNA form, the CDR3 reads TGTGCCAGCAGCAACGACACAGGGCGATACTATGGCTACACCTTC. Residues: CASSNDTGRYYGYTF.

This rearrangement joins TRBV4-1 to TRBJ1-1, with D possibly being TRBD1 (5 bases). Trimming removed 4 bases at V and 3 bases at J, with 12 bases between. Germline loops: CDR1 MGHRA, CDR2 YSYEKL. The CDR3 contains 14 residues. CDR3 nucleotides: TGCGCCAGCAGCCCCTCCGAAGGGGACACTGAAGCTTTCTTT. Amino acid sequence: CASSPSEGDTEAFF.